This T cell receptor beta chain was recovered during a study of Graves' ophthalmopathy and Graves' hyperthyroidism. Whole-study results and caveats: The 13-signature model separated ophthalmopathy from stable hyperthyroidism at almost 90% sensitivity and approximately 79% specificity.

Uncontrolled infections, other autoimmune diseases, pregnancy or lactation barred patients from enrollment. The CDR3 loop spans 14 amino acids. The germline V gene has CDR1 SGHTA and CDR2 FQGNSA. The study amplified TCR beta CDR3 regions using RNA transcripts. First-round RT-PCR used HTBI primers; second-round multiplex PCR followed. TCRdb called the multiplex PCR reads again in MiXCR, with one record for every CDR3 protein. The sample carries some 1.1 million distinct CDR3 sequences, about 38% recorded once. Comments on this clonotype: Its specificity is not known. Germline is not matched at one junction end, which may reflect a read error.

The clonotype comes from an adult man with Graves' hyperthyroidism. The sequencing sample was made of peripheral blood or thyroid tissue (not recorded which). The chain joins TRBV7-2 to TRBJ2-6; 11 bases map to TRBD1. This CDR3 reads CASSLGQGVNSEAF. The CDR3 nucleotides read TGCGCCAGCAGCCTGGGACAGGGGGTAAACAGTGAAGCTTTC.